Listed below are T cell receptor beta chains from one sample, sequenced in a study of CD8+CD57+ T cells in acquired aplastic anemia. Each CDR3 protein gets one entry after TCRdb re-called the reads with MiXCR. The repertoire includes some 180,000 distinct CDR3 sequences, 55% to 65% of them detected once, and about 42% sits in the top ten. The material sequenced was sorted CD4+, CD8+, or CD8+CD57+ T cells (not recorded which) from PBMCs. These receptors were obtained from a human donor with aplastic anemia. Both conserved end residues are part of each CDR3. D genes are given only for firm matches. The listing skips clone size in some rows; elsewhere it reads once, few, many or a size class.

d_call	v_call	clone_size	j_call	cdr3_nt	cdr3_aa
.	TRBV2	.	TRBJ2-1	TGTGCCAGCAGTTACGGGGCAGGGGTAGACAATGAGCAGTTCTTC	CASSYGAGVDNEQFF
TRBD2	TRBV12-3/TRBV12-4	.	TRBJ2-7	TGTGCCAGCAGCACTAGCGGGAGTGGTACCGAGCAGTACTTC	CASSTSGSGTEQYF
.	TRBV7-6	.	TRBJ1-6	TGTGCCAGCAGCTTAGCAGGGACCGGTACCTATAATTCACCCCTCCACTTT	CASSLAGTGTYNSPLHF
TRBD1	TRBV7-7	many	TRBJ1-1	TGTGCCAGCAGCTCACCAGGGGGGGGGTATGTTGTGGACACTGAAGCTTTCTTT	CASSSPGGGYVVDTEAFF
.	TRBV10-3	few	TRBJ1-1	TGTGCCATCACCACTGCGAGGAGTAACACTGAAGCTTTCTTT	CAITTARSNTEAFF
TRBD1	TRBV20-1	once	TRBJ2-7	TGCAGTGCTAGGGGACAGGGCCTCCTCGAGCAGTACTTC	CSARGQGLLEQYF
.	TRBV20-1	.	TRBJ2-7	TGCAGTGCTAGCGGGAGCCCCTACGAGCAGTACTTC	CSASGSPYEQYF
.	TRBV7-9	.	TRBJ1-1	TGTGCCAGCAGCCGAGGCCGGGGACTAGCGCTAAATGAGCAGTTCTTT	CASSRGRGLALNEQFF
.	TRBV9	.	TRBJ2-7	TGTGCCAGCAGCCATCAAGGCTACGAGCAGTACTTC	CASSHQGYEQYF
.	TRBV7-9	once	TRBJ1-6	TGTGCCAGCAGCTACAGGGTGGGGACACCCCTCCACTTT	CASSYRVGTPLHF
TRBD1	TRBV5-1	.	TRBJ2-7	TGCGCCAGCAGCTTGGGGGACAGGCCCGACGAGCAGTACTTC	CASSLGDRPDEQYF
TRBD2	TRBV7-8	few	TRBJ2-7	TGTGCTAGCAGCCCGGACAGCGGGAGCTACGAGCAGTACTTC	CASSPDSGSYEQYF
TRBD1	TRBV7-7	.	TRBJ2-7	TGTGCTAGCAGCTTCCGACAGGGACAGTACGAGCAGTACTTC	CASSFRQGQYEQYF
.	TRBV20-1	.	TRBJ2-7	TGCAGCTCGGTGCAGTCCAGCTCCTGCGAGCAGTACTTC	CSSVQSSSCEQYF
.	TRBV10-3	.	TRBJ1-5	TGTGCCATCAGTGACAGCAATCAGCCCCAGCATTTT	CAISDSNQPQHF
TRBD1	TRBV7-3	.	TRBJ1-6	TGTGCCAGCAGCCAAACAGGGGATAATTCACCCCTCCACTTT	CASSQTGDNSPLHF
.	TRBV10-1	many	TRBJ2-2	TGCGCCAGCAGTGAGGGAGGGAACACCGGGGAGCTGTTTTTT	CASSEGGNTGELFF
.	TRBV14	.	TRBJ2-7	TGTGCCAGCAGCCTCCGAATCACTAGCACCGAGCAGTACTTC	CASSLRITSTEQYF
TRBD1	TRBV5-1	.	TRBJ1-5	TGCGCCAGCAGCTTGGAACAGGGGTTCAGCAATCAGCCCCAGCATTTT	CASSLEQGFSNQPQHF
TRBD2	TRBV24-1	.	TRBJ2-1	TGTGCCACCAGTGATTCTCTAGCGGGAGTGTCGAATGAGCAGTTCTTC	CATSDSLAGVSNEQFF
TRBD1	TRBV7-2	.	TRBJ1-1	TGTGCCAGCACCTCGTACAGGGGCGCTGAAGCTTTCTTT	CASTSYRGAEAFF
.	TRBV20-1	.	TRBJ1-6	TGCAGTGCTAGAGTCCACCAGGGCGGGGTCAGCAATTCACCCCTCCACTTT	CSARVHQGGVSNSPLHF
.	TRBV2	few	TRBJ2-6	TGTGCCAGCAGTGAATTACGATGGGGGGCCAACGTCCTGACTTTC	CASSELRWGANVLTF
.	TRBV9	.	TRBJ2-2	TGTGCCAGCAGCGCAGGACACGGGGCATGGGGCGGGGAGCTGTTTTTT	CASSAGHGAWGGELFF
TRBD1	TRBV20-1	.	TRBJ2-7	TGCAGCGCTAGAGACAGGGGTGAGCTCGAGCAGTACTTC	CSARDRGELEQYF
TRBD2	TRBV19	many	TRBJ2-3	TGTGCCAGTAGTAGCGGACTAGCGGGTGGTACTACGCAGTATTTT	CASSSGLAGGTTQYF
.	TRBV19	.	TRBJ2-2	TGTGCCAGTGGGACACCCAAATATAACGGGGAACTGTCTTTT	CASGTPKYNGELSF
.	TRBV7-9	.	TRBJ2-1	TGTGCCAGCAGCGAGGAGAGACGAGAGCAGTTCTTC	CASSEERREQFF
.	TRBV24-1	once	TRBJ2-7	TGTGCCACCAGTGATTTCCCGGGCTACGAGCAGTACTTC	CATSDFPGYEQYF
TRBD2	TRBV2	.	TRBJ2-1	TGTGCCACCCGAGGGGGACTAGCGGGGGGACCCTACAATGAGCAGTTCTTC	CATRGGLAGGPYNEQFF
.	TRBV25-1	.	TRBJ1-2	TGTGCCAGCAGCTTGGCAGGAGGGATGAGCTATGGCTACACCTTC	CASSLAGGMSYGYTF
.	TRBV7-9	.	TRBJ2-1	TGTGCCAGCAGCTTAGGAATGGGTGAGCAGTTCTTC	CASSLGMGEQFF
.	TRBV5-1	.	TRBJ2-7	TGCGCCAGCATGGGGGCGAGCTACGAGCAGTACTTC	CASMGASYEQYF
TRBD2	TRBV7-2	.	TRBJ2-2	TGTGCCAGCAGCTTATTCGGCGGGGGGGCCGTTAACACCGGGGAGCTGTTTTTT	CASSLFGGGAVNTGELFF
.	TRBV2	.	TRBJ2-7	TGTGCCAGCAGTGGGGGACCGATCACCTCCTACGAGCAGTACTTC	CASSGGPITSYEQYF
.	TRBV6-1	many	TRBJ1-2	TGTGCCAGCAAGAAATCAGGGACGACCTATGGCTACACCTTC	CASKKSGTTYGYTF
.	TRBV6-2/TRBV6-3	.	TRBJ1-1	TGTGCCAGCAGTTCCGCAGACAGTTCCAGGATTAACACTGAAGCTTTCTTT	CASSSADSSRINTEAFF
.	TRBV7-7	many	TRBJ2-7	TGTGCCAGCAGCTTAGGGCCAGGGGTCGTATACGAGCAGTACTTC	CASSLGPGVVYEQYF
TRBD2	TRBV6-5	few	TRBJ2-5	TGTGCCAGCAGCCCGGGAGGGACCCAGTACTTC	CASSPGGTQYF
.	TRBV15	.	TRBJ2-1	TGTGCCACCTCGGCACGGGATAGAGGCGAGCAGTTCTTC	CATSARDRGEQFF
.	TRBV2	few	TRBJ1-2	TGTGCCAGCAGTGAGGCAGGGGTCGGTGGCTACACCTTC	CASSEAGVGGYTF
.	TRBV24-1	.	TRBJ2-7	TGTGCTAGAGATCAGAGCGAGCAGTACTTC	CARDQSEQYF
TRBD2	TRBV20-1	many	TRBJ2-3	TGCAGTGCTAGAGAACCGGGACTAGCGGGGGGGACAGATACGCAGTATTTT	CSAREPGLAGGTDTQYF
.	TRBV2	.	TRBJ2-6	TGTGCCAGCAAGGTATCCGTCTCTGGGGCCGACGTCCTGACTTTC	CASKVSVSGADVLTF
.	TRBV24-1	.	TRBJ2-1	TGTGCCACCAGTGATGGTGACGTGTACAATGAGCAGTTCTTC	CATSDGDVYNEQFF
.	TRBV15	.	TRBJ1-6	TGTGCCACCAGCCCCATGAAGGGTTCAGGATCACCCCTCCACTTT	CATSPMKGSGSPLHF
TRBD1	TRBV19	.	TRBJ2-7	TGTGCCACAATACCTCGGGACAGCCCCTACGAGCAGTACTTC	CATIPRDSPYEQYF
TRBD1	TRBV10-3	many	TRBJ1-2	TGTGCCGGCGGGACAGACTATGGCTACACCTTC	CAGGTDYGYTF
.	TRBV16	once	TRBJ2-5	TGTGCCAGCAGCCAATCGACGGAGACCCAGTACTTC	CASSQSTETQYF
.	TRBV2	.	TRBJ1-6	TGTGCCAGCAGGCCCCCTACAGTGACCAATTCACCCCTCCACTTT	CASRPPTVTNSPLHF
.	TRBV7-6	.	TRBJ2-7	TGTGCCAGCAGCTTAGGTCTGTATACCTACGAGCAGTACTTC	CASSLGLYTYEQYF
.	TRBV20-1	.	TRBJ1-5	TGCAGTGCTAGAGATCGCCCTCCTAGCAATCAGCCCCAGCATTTT	CSARDRPPSNQPQHF
TRBD1	TRBV15	.	TRBJ2-5	TGTGCCACCGTCGACCGGGACAGGGGGCAAGAGACCCAGTACTTC	CATVDRDRGQETQYF
.	TRBV7-2	.	TRBJ2-7	TGTGCCAGCAGCTTAGCGCAGGAACCCCACGAGCAGTACTTC	CASSLAQEPHEQYF
.	TRBV9	.	TRBJ2-1	TGTGCCAGCAGCCTCGACTCTTATGCCTACAATGAGCAGTTCTTC	CASSLDSYAYNEQFF
TRBD2	TRBV12-3/TRBV12-4	.	TRBJ2-5	TGTGCCAGCAGTTTAGCGCGGGGAGAGGCGGGGGGCGAGACCCAGTGCTTC	CASSLARGEAGGETQCF